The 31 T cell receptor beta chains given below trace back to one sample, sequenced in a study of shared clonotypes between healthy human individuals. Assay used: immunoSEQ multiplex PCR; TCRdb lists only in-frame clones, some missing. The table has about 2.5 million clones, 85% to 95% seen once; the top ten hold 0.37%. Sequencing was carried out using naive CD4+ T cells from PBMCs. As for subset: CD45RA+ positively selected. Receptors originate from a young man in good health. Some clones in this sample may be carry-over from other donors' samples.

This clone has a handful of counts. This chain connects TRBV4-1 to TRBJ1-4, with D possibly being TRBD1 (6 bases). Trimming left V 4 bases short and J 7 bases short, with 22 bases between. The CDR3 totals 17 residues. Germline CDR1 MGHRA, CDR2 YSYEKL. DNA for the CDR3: TGCGCCAGCAGCCCGACAGGATCGATCGGGTGGATTGAAAAACTGTTTTTT. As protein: CASSPTGSIGWIEKLFF.

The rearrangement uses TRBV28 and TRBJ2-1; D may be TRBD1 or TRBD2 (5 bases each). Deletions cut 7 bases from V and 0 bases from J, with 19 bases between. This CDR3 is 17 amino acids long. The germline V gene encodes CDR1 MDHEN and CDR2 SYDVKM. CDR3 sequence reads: CASTRTQGANSYNEQFF. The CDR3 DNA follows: TGTGCCAGCACCCGAACCCAGGGAGCAAACTCCTACAATGAGCAGTTCTTC.

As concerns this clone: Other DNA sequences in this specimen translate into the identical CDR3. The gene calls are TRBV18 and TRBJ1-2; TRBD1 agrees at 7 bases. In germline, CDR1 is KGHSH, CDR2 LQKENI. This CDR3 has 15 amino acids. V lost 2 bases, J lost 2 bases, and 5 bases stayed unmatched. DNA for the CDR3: TGTGCCAGCTCACCATTAGGGACAGCCAACTATGGCTACACCTTC. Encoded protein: CASSPLGTANYGYTF.

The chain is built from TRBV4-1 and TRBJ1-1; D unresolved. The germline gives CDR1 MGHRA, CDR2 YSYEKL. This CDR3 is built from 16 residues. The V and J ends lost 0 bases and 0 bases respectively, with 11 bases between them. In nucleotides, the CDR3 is TGCGCCAGCAGCCAAGATCATAGGGCCTTGAACACTGAAGCTTTCTTT. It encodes CASSQDHRALNTEAFF.

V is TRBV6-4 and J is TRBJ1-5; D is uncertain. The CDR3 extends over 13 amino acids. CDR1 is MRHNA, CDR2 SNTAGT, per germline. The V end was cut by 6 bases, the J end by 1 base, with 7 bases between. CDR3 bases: TGTGCCAGCAGGGAGAGGAGCAATCAGCCCCAGCATTTT. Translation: CASRERSNQPQHF.

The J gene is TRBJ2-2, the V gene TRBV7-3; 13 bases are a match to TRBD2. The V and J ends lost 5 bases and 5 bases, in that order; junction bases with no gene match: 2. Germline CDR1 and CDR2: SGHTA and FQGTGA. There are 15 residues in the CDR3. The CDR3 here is CASSTGLAGTGELFF. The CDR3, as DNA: TGTGCCAGCAGCACGGGACTAGCGGGGACCGGGGAGCTGTTTTTT.

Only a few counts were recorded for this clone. CDR3 residues: CASNSVGRNTEAFF. The CDR3 DNA sequence: TGTGCCAGCAACTCGGTAGGGAGGAACACTGAAGCTTTCTTT. The rearrangement links TRBV28 to TRBJ1-1; D call uncertain. V lost 7 bases and J 1 base, leaving 13 bases between the germline ends. This CDR3 has 14 residues. Germline V lookup: CDR1 MDHEN, CDR2 SYDVKM.

CDR3 amino acids: CSAQAYREQYF. CDR3 nucleotides: TGCAGTGCTCAGGCCTACCGGGAGCAGTACTTC. V and J are TRBV20-1 and TRBJ2-7; D unclear. Germline CDR1 DFQATT, CDR2 SNEGSKA (reference sequence). The CDR3 totals 11 residues. The germline V and J ends were trimmed by 5 bases and 7 bases, with 12 bases remaining between them.

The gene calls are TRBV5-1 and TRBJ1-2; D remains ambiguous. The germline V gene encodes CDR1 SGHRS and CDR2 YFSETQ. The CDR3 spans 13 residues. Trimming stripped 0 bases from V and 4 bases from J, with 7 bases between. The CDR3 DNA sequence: TGCGCCAGCAGCTTGGGGGTAGGCTATGGCTACACCTTC. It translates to CASSLGVGYGYTF.

The DNA of the CDR3 is TGTGCCAGCAGCGCTTACCATGAGCAGTTCTTC. Amino acid sequence: CASSAYHEQFF. The rearrangement uses TRBV7-2 and TRBJ2-1; no reliable D call. The length of the CDR3 is 11 residues. The germline CDR1 and CDR2 sequences are SGHTA and FQGNSA. Trimming left V 5 bases short and J 8 bases short, with 7 bases between.

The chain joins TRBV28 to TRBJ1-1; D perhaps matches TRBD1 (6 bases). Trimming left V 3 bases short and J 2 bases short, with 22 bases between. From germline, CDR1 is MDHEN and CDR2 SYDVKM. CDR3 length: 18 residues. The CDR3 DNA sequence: TGTGCCAGCAGTTTCCTCGAAGCGGACCAGGGGCATAACACTGAAGCTTTCTTT. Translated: CASSFLEADQGHNTEAFF.

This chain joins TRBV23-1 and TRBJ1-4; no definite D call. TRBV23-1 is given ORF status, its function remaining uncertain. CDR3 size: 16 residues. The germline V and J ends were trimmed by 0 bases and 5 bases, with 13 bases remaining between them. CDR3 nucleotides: TGCGCCAGCAGTCAATCAGCTCCGGCAGGAAATGAAAAACTGTTTTTT. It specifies CASSQSAPAGNEKLFF.

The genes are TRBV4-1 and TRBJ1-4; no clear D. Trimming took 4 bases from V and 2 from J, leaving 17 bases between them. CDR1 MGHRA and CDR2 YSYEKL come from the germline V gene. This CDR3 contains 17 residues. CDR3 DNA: TGCGCCAGCAGCCTACCGGCCCCGGGATCGACTAATGAAAAACTGTTTTTT. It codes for CASSLPAPGSTNEKLFF.

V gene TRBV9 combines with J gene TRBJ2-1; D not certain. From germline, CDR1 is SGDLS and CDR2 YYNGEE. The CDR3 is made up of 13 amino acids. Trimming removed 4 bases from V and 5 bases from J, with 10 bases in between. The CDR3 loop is CASSPVGHNEQFF. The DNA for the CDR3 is TGTGCCAGCAGCCCAGTAGGTCACAATGAGCAGTTCTTC. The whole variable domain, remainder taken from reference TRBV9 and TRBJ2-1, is DSGVTQTPKHLITATGQRVTLRCSPRSGDLSVYWYQQSLDQGLQFLIQYYNGEERAKGNILERFSAQQFPDLHSELNLSSLELGDSALYFCASSPVGHNEQFFGPGTRLTVL.

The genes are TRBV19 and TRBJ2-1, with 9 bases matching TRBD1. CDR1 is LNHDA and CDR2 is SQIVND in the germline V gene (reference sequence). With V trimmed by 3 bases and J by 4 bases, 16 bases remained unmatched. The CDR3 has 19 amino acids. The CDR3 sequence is CASSISVFVGQGGYNEQFF. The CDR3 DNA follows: TGTGCCAGTAGTATTTCAGTTTTTGTGGGACAGGGCGGGTACAATGAGCAGTTCTTC.

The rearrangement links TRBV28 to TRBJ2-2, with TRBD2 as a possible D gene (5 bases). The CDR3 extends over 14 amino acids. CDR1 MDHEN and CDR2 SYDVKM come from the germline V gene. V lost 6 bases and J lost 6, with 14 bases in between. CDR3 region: CASSLDLRAGELFF. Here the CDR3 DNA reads TGTGCCAGCAGCTTGGACCTGCGGGCCGGGGAGCTGTTTTTT.

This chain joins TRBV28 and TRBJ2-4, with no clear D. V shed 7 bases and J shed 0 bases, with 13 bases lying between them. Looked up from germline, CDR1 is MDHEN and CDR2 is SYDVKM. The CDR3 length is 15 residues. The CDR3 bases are TGTGCCAGCATGTACAGAAACTTAGCCAAAAACATTCAGTACTTC. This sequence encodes CASMYRNLAKNIQYF.

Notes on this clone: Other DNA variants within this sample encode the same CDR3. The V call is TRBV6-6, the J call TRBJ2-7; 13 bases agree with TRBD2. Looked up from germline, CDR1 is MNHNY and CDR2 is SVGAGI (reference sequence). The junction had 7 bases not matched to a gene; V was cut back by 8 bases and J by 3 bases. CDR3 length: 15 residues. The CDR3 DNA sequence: TGTGCCAGCTCAAAGGGACTAGCGGGACTCTACGAGCAGTACTTC. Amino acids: CASSKGLAGLYEQYF.

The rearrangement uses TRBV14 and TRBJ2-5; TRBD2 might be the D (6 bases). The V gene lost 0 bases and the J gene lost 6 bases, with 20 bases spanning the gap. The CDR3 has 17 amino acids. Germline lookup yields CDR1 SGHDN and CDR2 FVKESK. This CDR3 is CASSQDIGTGSGKTQYF. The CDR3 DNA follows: TGTGCCAGCAGCCAAGATATTGGGACTGGCTCGGGCAAGACCCAGTACTTC.

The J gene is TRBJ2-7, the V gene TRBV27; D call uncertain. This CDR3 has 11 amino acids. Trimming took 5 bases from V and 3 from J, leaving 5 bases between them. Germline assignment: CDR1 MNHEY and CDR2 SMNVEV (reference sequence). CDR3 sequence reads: CASSRFYEQYF. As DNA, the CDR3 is TGTGCCAGCAGTCGCTTCTACGAGCAGTACTTC.

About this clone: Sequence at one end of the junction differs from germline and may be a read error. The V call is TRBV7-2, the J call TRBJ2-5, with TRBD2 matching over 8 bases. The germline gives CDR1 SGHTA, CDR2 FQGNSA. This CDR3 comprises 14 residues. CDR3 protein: CASSPTGLGEAQYF. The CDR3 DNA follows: TGTGCCAGCAGCCCAACGGGACTAGGAGAGGCCCAGTACTTC.

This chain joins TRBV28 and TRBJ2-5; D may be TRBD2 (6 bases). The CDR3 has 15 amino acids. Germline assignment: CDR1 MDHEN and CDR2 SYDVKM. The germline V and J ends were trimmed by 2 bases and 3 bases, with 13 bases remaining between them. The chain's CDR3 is CASSLMGGGEETQYF. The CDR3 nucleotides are TGTGCCAGCAGTTTAATGGGGGGAGGAGAAGAGACCCAGTACTTC. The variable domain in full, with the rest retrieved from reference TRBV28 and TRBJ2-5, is DVKVTQSSRYLVKRTGEKVFLECVQDMDHENMFWYRQDPGLGLRLIYFSYDVKMKEKGDIPEGYSVSREKKERFSLILESASTNQTSMYLCASSLMGGGEETQYFGPGTRLLVL.

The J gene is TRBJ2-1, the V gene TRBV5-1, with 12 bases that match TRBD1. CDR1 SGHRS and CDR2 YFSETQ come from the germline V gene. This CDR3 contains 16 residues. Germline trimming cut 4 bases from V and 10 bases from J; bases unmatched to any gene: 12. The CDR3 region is CASSPPGTGGAGEQFF. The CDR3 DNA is TGCGCCAGCAGCCCCCCCGGGACAGGGGGCGCGGGGGAGCAGTTCTTC. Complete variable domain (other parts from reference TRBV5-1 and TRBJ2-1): KAGVTQTPRYLIKTRGQQVTLSCSPISGHRSVSWYQQTPGQGLQFLFEYFSETQRNKGNFPGRFSGRQFSNSRSEMNVSTLELGDSALYLCASSPPGTGGAGEQFFGPGTRLTVL.

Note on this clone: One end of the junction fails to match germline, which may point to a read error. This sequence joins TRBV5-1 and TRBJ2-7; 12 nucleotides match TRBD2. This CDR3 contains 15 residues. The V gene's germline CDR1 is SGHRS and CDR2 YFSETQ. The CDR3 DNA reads TGCGCCTGCAGGACGTCGACTAGCGGGGGATACGAGCAGTACTTC. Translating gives CACRTSTSGGYEQYF.

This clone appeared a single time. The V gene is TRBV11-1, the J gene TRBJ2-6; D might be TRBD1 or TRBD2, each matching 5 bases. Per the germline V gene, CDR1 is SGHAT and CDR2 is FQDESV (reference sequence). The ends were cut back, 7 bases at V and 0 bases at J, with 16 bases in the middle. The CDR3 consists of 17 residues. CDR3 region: CASKGTYRTSGANVLTF. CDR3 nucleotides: TGTGCCAGCAAAGGGACGTACCGCACCTCTGGGGCCAACGTCCTGACTTTC.

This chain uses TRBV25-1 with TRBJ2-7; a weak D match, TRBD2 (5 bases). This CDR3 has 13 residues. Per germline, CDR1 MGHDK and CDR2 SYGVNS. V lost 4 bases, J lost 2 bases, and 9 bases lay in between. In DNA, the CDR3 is TGTGCCAGCAGTGTGGGGAGCCCCTACGAGCAGTACTTC. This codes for CASSVGSPYEQYF.

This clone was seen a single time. CDR3 in amino acids: CASSSQTGGITEAFF. The CDR3 DNA follows: TGCGCCAGCAGCTCCCAGACAGGGGGCATAACTGAAGCTTTCTTT. The V and J genes are TRBV5-1 and TRBJ1-1; TRBD1 matches at 10 bases. This CDR3 comprises 15 residues. Trimming took 3 bases from V and 5 from J; bases not matched to a gene: 7. Per germline, CDR1 SGHRS and CDR2 YFSETQ.

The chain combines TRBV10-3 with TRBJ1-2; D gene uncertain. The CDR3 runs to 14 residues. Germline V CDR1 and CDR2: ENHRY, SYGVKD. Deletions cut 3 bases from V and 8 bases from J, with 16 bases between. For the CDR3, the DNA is TGTGCCATCAGTGAAAGGGCATTTCTGGGAGGCTACACCTTC. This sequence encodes CAISERAFLGGYTF.

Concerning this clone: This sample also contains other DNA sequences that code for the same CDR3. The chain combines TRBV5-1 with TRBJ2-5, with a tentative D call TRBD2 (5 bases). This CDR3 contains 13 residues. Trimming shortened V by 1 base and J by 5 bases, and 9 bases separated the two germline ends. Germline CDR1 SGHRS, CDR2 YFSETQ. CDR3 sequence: CASSLTGEETQYF. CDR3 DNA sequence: TGCGCCAGCAGCTTGACCGGGGAGGAGACCCAGTACTTC.

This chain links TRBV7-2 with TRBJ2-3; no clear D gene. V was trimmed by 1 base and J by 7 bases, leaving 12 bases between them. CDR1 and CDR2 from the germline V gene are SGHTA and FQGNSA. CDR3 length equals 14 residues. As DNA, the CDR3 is TGTGCCAGCAGCTTAGGGCTCCGCGGAAATACGCAGTATTTT. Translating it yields CASSLGLRGNTQYF.

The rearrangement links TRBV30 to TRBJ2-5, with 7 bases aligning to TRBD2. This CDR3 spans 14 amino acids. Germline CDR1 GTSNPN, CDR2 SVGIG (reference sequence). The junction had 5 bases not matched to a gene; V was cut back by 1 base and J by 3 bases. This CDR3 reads CAWSAGLVEETQYF. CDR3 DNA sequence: TGTGCCTGGAGTGCAGGACTAGTTGAAGAGACCCAGTACTTC.